This T cell receptor beta chain was sequenced in a study of PD-L1 blockade in urothelial cancer. Looking at the study overall: Patients' atezolizumab regimen, 1,200 mg intravenously every 3 weeks, began at some point between 2013 and 2015. Male patients with bladder-origin urothelial cancer numbered about 90% of the roughly 29.

Method: immunoSEQ multiplex PCR; TCRdb's copy keeps in-frame clones and lacks some. Here the sample spans 130,000 or so clones, roughly 84% being singletons. Indicated time point: pretreatment peripheral blood. The germline V gene encodes CDR1 SGHNT and CDR2 YENEEA. The V segment lost 8 bases and the J segment 4 bases; nucleotides outside the gene matches: 9. CDR3 length: 15 residues. This receptor was identified in a middle-aged man with urothelial cancer. This sequence joins TRBV11-3 and TRBJ2-5, with 11 bases that match TRBD2. Specimen: PBMCs, collected around atezolizumab (anti-PD-L1) treatment. The CDR3 coding sequence is TGTGCCAGCGGATGTAGCGGGAGGGCCTTAGAGACCCAGTACTTC. It codes for CASGCSGRALETQYF.